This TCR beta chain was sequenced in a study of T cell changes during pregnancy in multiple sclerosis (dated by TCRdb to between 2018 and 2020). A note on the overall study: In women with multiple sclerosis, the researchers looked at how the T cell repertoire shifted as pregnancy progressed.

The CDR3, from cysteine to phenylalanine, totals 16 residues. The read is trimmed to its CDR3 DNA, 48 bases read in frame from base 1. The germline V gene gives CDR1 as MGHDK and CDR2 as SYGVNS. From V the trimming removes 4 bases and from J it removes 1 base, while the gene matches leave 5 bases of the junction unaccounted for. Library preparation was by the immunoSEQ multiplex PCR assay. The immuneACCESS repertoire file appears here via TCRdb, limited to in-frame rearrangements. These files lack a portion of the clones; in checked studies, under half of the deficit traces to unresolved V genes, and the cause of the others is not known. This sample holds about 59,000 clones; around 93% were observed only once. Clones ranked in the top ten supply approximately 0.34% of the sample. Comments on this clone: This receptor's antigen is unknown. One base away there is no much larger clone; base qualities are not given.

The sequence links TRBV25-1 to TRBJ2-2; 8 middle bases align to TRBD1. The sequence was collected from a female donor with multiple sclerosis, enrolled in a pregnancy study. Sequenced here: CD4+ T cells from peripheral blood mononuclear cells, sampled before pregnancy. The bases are TGTGCCAGCAGTGGGACCGGGACAGGGAACACCGGGGAGCTGTTTTTT. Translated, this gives CASSGTGTGNTGELFF.